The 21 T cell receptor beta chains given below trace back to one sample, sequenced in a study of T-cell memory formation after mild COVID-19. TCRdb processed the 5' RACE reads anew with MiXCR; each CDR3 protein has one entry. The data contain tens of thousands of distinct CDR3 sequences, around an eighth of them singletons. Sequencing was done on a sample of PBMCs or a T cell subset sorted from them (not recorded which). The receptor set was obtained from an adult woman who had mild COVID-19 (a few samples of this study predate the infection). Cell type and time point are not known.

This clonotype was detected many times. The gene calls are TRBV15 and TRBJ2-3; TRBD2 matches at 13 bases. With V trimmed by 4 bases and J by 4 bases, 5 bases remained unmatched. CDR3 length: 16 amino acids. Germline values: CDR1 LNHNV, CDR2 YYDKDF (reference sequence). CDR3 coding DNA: TGTGCCACCAGCACAGTACTAGCGGGAGGGCCAGATACGCAGTATTTT. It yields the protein CATSTVLAGGPDTQYF.

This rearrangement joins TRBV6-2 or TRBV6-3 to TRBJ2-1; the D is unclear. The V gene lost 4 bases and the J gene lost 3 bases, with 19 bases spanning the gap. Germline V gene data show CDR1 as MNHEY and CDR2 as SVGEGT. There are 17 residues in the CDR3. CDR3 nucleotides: TGTGCCAGCAGTTTCTCCCGATCGGCCCCTTACTACAATGAGCAGTTCTTC. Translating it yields CASSFSRSAPYYNEQFF.

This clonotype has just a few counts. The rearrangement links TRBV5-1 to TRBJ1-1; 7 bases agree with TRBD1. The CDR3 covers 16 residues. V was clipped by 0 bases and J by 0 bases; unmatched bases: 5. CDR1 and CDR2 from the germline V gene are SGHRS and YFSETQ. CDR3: CASSLGTGTVNTEAFF. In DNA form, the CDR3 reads TGCGCCAGCAGCTTGGGGACGGGGACAGTGAACACTGAAGCTTTCTTT.

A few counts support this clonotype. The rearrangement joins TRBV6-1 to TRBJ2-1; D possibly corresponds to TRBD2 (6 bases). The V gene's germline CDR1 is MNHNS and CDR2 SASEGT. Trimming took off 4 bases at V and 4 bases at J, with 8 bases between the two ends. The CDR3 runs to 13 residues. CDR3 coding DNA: TGTGCCAGCAGTGGCGGGACTTACAATGAGCAGTTCTTC. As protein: CASSGGTYNEQFF.

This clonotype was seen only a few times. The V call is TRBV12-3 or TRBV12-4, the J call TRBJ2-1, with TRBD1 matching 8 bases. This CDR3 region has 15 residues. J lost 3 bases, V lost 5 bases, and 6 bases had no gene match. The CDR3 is CASSPRDRIYNEQFF. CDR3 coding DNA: TGTGCCAGCAGTCCCCGGGACAGGATCTACAATGAGCAGTTCTTC.

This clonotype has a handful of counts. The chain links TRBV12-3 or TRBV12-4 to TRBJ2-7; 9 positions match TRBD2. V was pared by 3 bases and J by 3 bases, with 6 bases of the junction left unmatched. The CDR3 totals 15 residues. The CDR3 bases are TGTGCCAGCAGTTTGCCCCTAGCGGGGTACTACGAGCAGTACTTC. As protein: CASSLPLAGYYEQYF.

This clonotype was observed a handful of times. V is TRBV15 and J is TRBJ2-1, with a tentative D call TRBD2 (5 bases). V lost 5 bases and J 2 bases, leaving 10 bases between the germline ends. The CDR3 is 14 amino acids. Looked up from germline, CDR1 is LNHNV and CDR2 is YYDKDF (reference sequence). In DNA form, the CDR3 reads TGTGCCACCAGCTTCGAGGGAACCTACAATGAGCAGTTCTTC. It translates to CATSFEGTYNEQFF. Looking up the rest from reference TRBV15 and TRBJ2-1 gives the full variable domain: DAMVIQNPRYQVTQFGKPVTLSCSQTLNHNVMYWYQQKSSQAPKLLFHYYDKDFNNEADTPDNFQSRRPNTSFCFLDIRSPGLGDTAMYLCATSFEGTYNEQFFGPGTRLTVL.

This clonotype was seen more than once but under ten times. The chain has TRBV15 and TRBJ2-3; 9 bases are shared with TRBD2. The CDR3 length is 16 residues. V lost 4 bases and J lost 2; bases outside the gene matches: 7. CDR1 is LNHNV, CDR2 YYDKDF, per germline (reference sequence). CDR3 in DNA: TGTGCCACCAGCAAGTTAGCGGGGGTGTTCACAGATACGCAGTATTTT. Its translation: CATSKLAGVFTDTQYF.

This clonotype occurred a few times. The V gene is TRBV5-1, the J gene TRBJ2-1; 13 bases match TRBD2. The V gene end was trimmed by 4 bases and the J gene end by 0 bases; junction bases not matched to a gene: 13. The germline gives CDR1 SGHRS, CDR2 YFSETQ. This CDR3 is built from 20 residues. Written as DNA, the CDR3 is TGCGCCAGCAGCCCGGACCAGGGACTAGCGGGGAGGTCCTCCTACAATGAGCAGTTCTTC. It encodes CASSPDQGLAGRSSYNEQFF.

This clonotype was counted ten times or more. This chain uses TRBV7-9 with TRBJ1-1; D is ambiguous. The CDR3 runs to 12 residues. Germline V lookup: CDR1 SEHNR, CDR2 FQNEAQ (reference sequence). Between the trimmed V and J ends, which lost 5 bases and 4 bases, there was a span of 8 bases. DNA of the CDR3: TGTGCCAGCAGCCCTCGGGGCACTGAAGCTTTCTTT. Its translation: CASSPRGTEAFF. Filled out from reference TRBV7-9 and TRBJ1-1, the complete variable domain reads DTGVSQNPRHKITKRGQNVTFRCDPISEHNRLYWYRQTLGQGPEFLTYFQNEAQLEKSRLLSDRFSAERPKGSFSTLEIQRTEQGDSAMYLCASSPRGTEAFFGQGTRLTVV.

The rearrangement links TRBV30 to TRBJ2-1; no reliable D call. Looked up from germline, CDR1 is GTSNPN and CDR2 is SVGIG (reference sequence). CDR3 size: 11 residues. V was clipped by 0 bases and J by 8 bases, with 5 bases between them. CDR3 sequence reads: CAWSVRDEQFF. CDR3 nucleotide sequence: TGTGCCTGGAGTGTACGGGATGAGCAGTTCTTC.

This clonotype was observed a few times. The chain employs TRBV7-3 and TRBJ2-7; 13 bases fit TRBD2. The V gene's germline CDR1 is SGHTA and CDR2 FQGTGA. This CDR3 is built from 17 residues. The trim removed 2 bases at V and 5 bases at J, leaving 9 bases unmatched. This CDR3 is CASSLGLAGAPVDEQYF. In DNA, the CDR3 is TGTGCCAGCAGCTTAGGACTAGCGGGAGCCCCGGTCGACGAGCAGTACTTC.

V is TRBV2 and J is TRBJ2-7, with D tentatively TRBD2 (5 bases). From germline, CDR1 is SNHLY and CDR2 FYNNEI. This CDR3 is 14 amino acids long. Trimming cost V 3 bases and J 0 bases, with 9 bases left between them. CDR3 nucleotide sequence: TGTGCCAGCAGTGACGCAGGACTCTCCTACGAGCAGTACTTC. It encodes CASSDAGLSYEQYF.

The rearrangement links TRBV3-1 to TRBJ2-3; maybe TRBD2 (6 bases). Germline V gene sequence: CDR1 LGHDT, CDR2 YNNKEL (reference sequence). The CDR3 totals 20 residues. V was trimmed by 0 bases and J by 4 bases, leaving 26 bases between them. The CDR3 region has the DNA TGTGCCAGCAGCCAAGAAGATCGCGAGACTAGTTTGATGTGGGCAGATACGCAGTATTTT. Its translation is CASSQEDRETSLMWADTQYF.

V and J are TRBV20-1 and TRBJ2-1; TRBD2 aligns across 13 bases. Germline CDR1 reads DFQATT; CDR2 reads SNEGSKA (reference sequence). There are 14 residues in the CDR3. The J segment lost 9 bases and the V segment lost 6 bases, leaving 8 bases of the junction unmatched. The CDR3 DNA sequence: TGCAGTGCCTTAGGACTAGCGGGAGTAGGTGAGCAGTTCTTC. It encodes CSALGLAGVGEQFF.

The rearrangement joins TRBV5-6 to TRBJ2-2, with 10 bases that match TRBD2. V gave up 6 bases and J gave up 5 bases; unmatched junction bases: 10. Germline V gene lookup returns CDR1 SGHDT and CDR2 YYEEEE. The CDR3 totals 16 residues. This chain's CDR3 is CASTSIAGGRTGELFF. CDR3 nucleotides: TGTGCCAGCACCTCAATAGCGGGAGGCCGAACCGGGGAGCTGTTTTTT.

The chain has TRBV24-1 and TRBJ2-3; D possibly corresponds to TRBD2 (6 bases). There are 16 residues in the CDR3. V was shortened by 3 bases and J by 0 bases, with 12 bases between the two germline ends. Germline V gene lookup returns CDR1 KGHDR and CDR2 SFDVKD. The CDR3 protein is CATSDGGFTSTDTQYF. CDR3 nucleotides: TGTGCCACCAGTGATGGGGGGTTTACTAGCACAGATACGCAGTATTTT.

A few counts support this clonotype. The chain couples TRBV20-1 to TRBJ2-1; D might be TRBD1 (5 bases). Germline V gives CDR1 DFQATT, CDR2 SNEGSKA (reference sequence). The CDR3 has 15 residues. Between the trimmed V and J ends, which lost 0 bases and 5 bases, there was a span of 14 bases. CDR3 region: CSARDRWGLNNEQFF. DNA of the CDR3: TGCAGTGCTAGAGACCGGTGGGGCTTAAACAATGAGCAGTTCTTC.

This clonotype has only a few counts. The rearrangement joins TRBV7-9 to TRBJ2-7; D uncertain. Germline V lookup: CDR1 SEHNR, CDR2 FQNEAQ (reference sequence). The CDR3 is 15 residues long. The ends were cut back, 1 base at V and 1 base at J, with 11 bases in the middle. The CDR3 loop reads CASSLVNGDSYEQYF. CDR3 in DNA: TGTGCCAGCAGCTTAGTCAATGGCGATTCCTACGAGCAGTACTTC.

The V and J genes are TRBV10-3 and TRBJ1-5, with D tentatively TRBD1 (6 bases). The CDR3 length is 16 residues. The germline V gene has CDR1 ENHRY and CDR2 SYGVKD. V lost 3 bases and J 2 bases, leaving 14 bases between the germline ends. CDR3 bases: TGTGCCATCAGTGAAGCTCACGAGGGGGGCAATCAGCCCCAGCATTTT. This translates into CAISEAHEGGNQPQHF.

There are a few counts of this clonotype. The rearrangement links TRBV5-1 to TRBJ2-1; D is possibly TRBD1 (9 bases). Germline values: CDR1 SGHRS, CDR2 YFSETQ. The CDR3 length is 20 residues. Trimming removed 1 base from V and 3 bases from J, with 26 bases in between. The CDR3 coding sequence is TGCGCCAGCAGCTTGCAAACGGGACAGGGTCTACTAGCGGACTACAATGAGCAGTTCTTC. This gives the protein CASSLQTGQGLLADYNEQFF.